A single sample gave rise to the 27 T cell receptor beta chains below, sequenced in a study of blood T cell repertoires in COVID-19. Sequenced by immunoSEQ multiplex PCR; TCRdb stores in-frame clones only, minus some. The table shows approximately 98,000 clones, with about 85% occurring only once. Input material: peripheral blood. The receptors come from a woman in her seventies with acute or convalescent COVID-19.

This chain connects TRBV28 to TRBJ2-7; 8 bases map to TRBD1. V was clipped by 5 bases and J by 1 base; unmatched bases: 10. Germline V gene data show CDR1 as MDHEN and CDR2 as SYDVKM. This CDR3 region has 16 residues. For the CDR3, the DNA is TGTGCCAGCAGTCTGGGGGACAGGACATCTTCCTACGAGCAGTACTTC. This gives the protein CASSLGDRTSSYEQYF.

The chain joins TRBV6-4 to TRBJ2-3; 9 bases match TRBD1. This CDR3 spans 18 amino acids. CDR1 and CDR2 (germline): MRHNA, SNTAGT. V was clipped by 6 bases and J by 3 bases; unmatched bases: 16. The CDR3, as DNA: TGTGCCAGCAGCCGGGACAGGGTCTCCGTTGGCGAAACAGATACGCAGTATTTT. Its protein is CASSRDRVSVGETDTQYF.

The genes are TRBV27 and TRBJ2-3; TRBD2 matches at 14 bases. The junction had 13 bases not matched to a gene; V was cut back by 6 bases and J by 2 bases. The CDR3 loop spans 19 amino acids. The germline gives CDR1 MNHEY, CDR2 SMNVEV (reference sequence). The CDR3 nucleotides read TGTGCCAGCAGGCCTCGTCCGGGACTAGCGGGAGTAAACACAGATACGCAGTATTTT. This codes for CASRPRPGLAGVNTDTQYF.

CDR3 amino acids: CASSPILQQNTGELFF. CDR3 bases: TGTGCCAGCTCACCAATTTTACAACAGAACACCGGGGAGCTGTTTTTT. The rearrangement uses TRBV18 and TRBJ2-2; no firm D call. V lost 2 bases and J 1 base, leaving 11 bases between the germline ends. Germline-derived CDR1 and CDR2 are KGHSH and LQKENI. This CDR3 has 16 amino acids.

This chain connects TRBV28 to TRBJ1-2, with D maybe TRBD1 (6 bases). Germline CDR1 reads MDHEN; CDR2 reads SYDVKM. The CDR3 consists of 16 residues. Between the trimmed V and J ends, which lost 3 bases and 1 base, there was a span of 15 bases. CDR3 residues: CASSFHTGRGNYGYTF. The CDR3 nucleotides read TGTGCCAGCAGTTTTCATACGGGCAGGGGTAACTATGGCTACACCTTC.

This clone has a handful of counts. This rearrangement joins TRBV6-5 to TRBJ1-2; TRBD1 aligns across 9 bases. V was clipped by 7 bases and J by 4 bases; unmatched bases: 4. CDR1 and CDR2 from the germline V gene are MNHEY and SVGAGI. This CDR3 comprises 13 residues. The CDR3 coding sequence is TGTGCCAGCACGGGACAGGGAGTCTATGGCTACACCTTC. This sequence encodes CASTGQGVYGYTF.

The rearrangement links TRBV19 to TRBJ2-1, with 10 positions matching TRBD1. This CDR3 has 12 residues. The V segment lost 5 bases and the J segment 15 bases; nucleotides outside the gene matches: 7. Germline V CDR1 and CDR2: LNHDA, SQIVND (reference sequence). DNA for the CDR3: TGTGCCAGTAGTCCCCCGGGACAGGGGTGGTTCTTC. Its protein is CASSPPGQGWFF.

The gene calls are TRBV5-1 and TRBJ1-2; 8 nucleotides match TRBD1. Trimming at V came to 4 bases and at J to 6 bases, leaving 11 bases not matched to a gene. The CDR3 covers 15 residues. Germline loops: CDR1 SGHRS, CDR2 YFSETQ. CDR3 protein: CASSVEDRARDGYTF. In nucleotides, the CDR3 is TGCGCCAGCAGCGTGGAGGACAGGGCAAGGGATGGCTACACCTTC.

The gene calls are TRBV3-1 (or the pseudogene TRBV3-2) and TRBJ2-5, with D perhaps matching TRBD2 (6 bases). CDR1 and CDR2 from the germline V gene are LGHDT and YNNKEL (reference sequence). The CDR3 is made up of 15 amino acids. Trimming removed 0 bases from V and 4 bases from J, with 12 bases in between. The CDR3 coding sequence is TGTGCCAGCAGCCAAGAGGTGGGGGGACGAGAGACCCAGTACTTC. Protein: CASSQEVGGRETQYF.

The chain employs TRBV28 and TRBJ2-3; D is possibly TRBD2 (5 bases). V was pared by 3 bases and J by 2 bases, with 12 bases between. The CDR3 contains 15 residues. Germline V lookup: CDR1 MDHEN, CDR2 SYDVKM. The CDR3 protein is CASSFARGTTDTQYF. CDR3 sequence (DNA): TGTGCCAGCAGTTTCGCCCGGGGAACCACAGATACGCAGTATTTT.

This chain joins TRBV9 and TRBJ2-3; tentatively, D is TRBD2 (6 bases). The germline V gene encodes CDR1 SGDLS and CDR2 YYNGEE. This CDR3 has 16 amino acids. V lost 4 bases and J 4 bases, leaving 19 bases between the germline ends. In DNA form, the CDR3 reads TGTGCCAGCAGCCCATCGGCAGGAGGGCTCGCAGATACGCAGTATTTT. Translating it yields CASSPSAGGLADTQYF.

The CDR3 region is CASSSGTATTNEKLFF. The CDR3 DNA is TGCGCCAGCAGCTCAGGGACAGCCACAACTAATGAAAAACTGTTTTTT. This chain joins TRBV4-3 and TRBJ1-4, with 7 bases fitting TRBD1. CDR1 LGHNA and CDR2 YSLEER come from the germline V gene. The junction had 6 bases not matched to a gene; V was cut back by 5 bases and J by 0 bases. The CDR3 consists of 16 residues.

The chain joins TRBV7-8 to TRBJ1-1, with D possibly being TRBD1 (5 bases). This CDR3 contains 18 residues. Germline V gene lookup returns CDR1 SGHVS and CDR2 FQNEAQ. The V and J ends lost 4 bases and 1 base respectively, with 22 bases between them. CDR3 region: CASSSRRDGVQRNTEAFF. Written as DNA, the CDR3 is TGTGCCAGCAGCTCGCGGAGGGACGGAGTCCAGAGGAACACTGAAGCTTTCTTT.

This clone was observed a handful of times. This chain connects TRBV28 to TRBJ1-2; D might be TRBD1 (6 bases). Trimming removed 6 bases from V and 8 bases from J, with 19 bases in between. CDR1 is MDHEN, CDR2 SYDVKM, per germline. The CDR3 length is 14 residues. Written as DNA, the CDR3 is TGTGCCAGCAGATTCGGATCAGGGGTGATCGGCTACACCTTC. Translated: CASRFGSGVIGYTF.

V and J are TRBV28 and TRBJ2-7; TRBD2 agrees at 12 bases. The CDR3 has 14 amino acids. Germline V gene data show CDR1 as MDHEN and CDR2 as SYDVKM. The trim removed 8 bases at V and 2 bases at J, leaving 4 bases unmatched. This CDR3 reads CASETSGRTYEQYF. The CDR3 DNA reads TGTGCCAGCGAGACTAGCGGGAGAACCTACGAGCAGTACTTC. Drawing the rest from reference TRBV28 and TRBJ2-7, the complete variable domain is DVKVTQSSRYLVKRTGEKVFLECVQDMDHENMFWYRQDPGLGLRLIYFSYDVKMKEKGDIPEGYSVSREKKERFSLILESASTNQTSMYLCASETSGRTYEQYFGPGTRLTVT.

The chain joins TRBV6-5 to TRBJ1-4; D is undetermined. The germline V gene has CDR1 MNHEY and CDR2 SVGAGI. V gave up 2 bases and J gave up 8 bases, with 18 bases separating them. The CDR3 runs 16 residues. CDR3 nucleotide sequence: TGTGCCAGCAGTTACAATTCCATGCGACGGGTCGAAAAACTGTTTTTT. This sequence encodes CASSYNSMRRVEKLFF.

The chain is built from TRBV24-1 and TRBJ2-3; D gene uncertain. Germline-derived CDR1 and CDR2 are KGHDR and SFDVKD. The CDR3 runs to 15 residues. Trimming removed 2 bases from V and 2 bases from J, with 10 bases in between. The DNA for the CDR3 is TGTGCCACCAGTGATTCGAGTGCCTTCACAGATACGCAGTATTTT. Translation gives CATSDSSAFTDTQYF.

V gene TRBV7-8 combines with J gene TRBJ1-1; D ambiguous. The germline V gene encodes CDR1 SGHVS and CDR2 FQNEAQ. This CDR3 has 16 residues. Trimming left V 4 bases short and J 3 bases short, with 18 bases between. The CDR3 reads CASSSLGIGRYTEAFF. For the CDR3, the DNA is TGTGCCAGCAGCTCCCTAGGTATTGGGAGATACACTGAAGCTTTCTTT. Full variable domain (remainder filled in from reference TRBV7-8 and TRBJ1-1): GAGVSQSPRYKVAKRGQDVALRCDPISGHVSLFWYQQALGQGPEFLTYFQNEAQLDKSGLPSDRFFAERPEGSVSTLKIQRTQQEDSAVYLCASSSLGIGRYTEAFFGQGTRLTVV.

In its sample, this clone was seen once. The chain uses TRBV28 and TRBJ1-2; no reliable D call. The germline V gene encodes CDR1 MDHEN and CDR2 SYDVKM. The CDR3 runs 12 residues. V was pared by 10 bases and J by 6 bases, with 15 bases between. CDR3 bases: TGTGCCACTCAGACGGGGTTGGATGGCTACACCTTC. As protein: CATQTGLDGYTF.

The rearrangement links TRBV6-5 to TRBJ2-3, with 8 bases lining up with TRBD2. CDR1 and CDR2 (germline): MNHEY, SVGAGI. CDR3 length: 12 amino acids. The junction had 6 bases not matched to a gene; V was cut back by 5 bases and J by 11 bases. DNA for the CDR3: TGTGCCAGCAGTAGGGGCGGGAGGCAGCAGTATTTT. This encodes CASSRGGRQQYF.

The gene calls are TRBV5-6 and TRBJ1-5; 8 positions match TRBD1. The CDR3 has 14 amino acids. CDR1 SGHDT and CDR2 YYEEEE come from the germline V gene. Unmatched junction bases numbered 3, after V lost 4 bases and J lost 3 bases. The CDR3 nucleotides are TGTGCCAGCAGCCGGACAGGGTACAATCAGCCCCAGCATTTT. Its protein product is CASSRTGYNQPQHF.

The chain uses TRBV4-3 and TRBJ1-2; D perhaps matches TRBD1 (6 bases). This CDR3 has 13 residues. The V gene lost 1 base and the J gene lost 3 bases, with 6 bases spanning the gap. Germline CDR1 and CDR2: LGHNA and YSLEER. CDR3 sequence (DNA): TGCGCCAGCAGCCAAGCAGGGGACTATGGCTACACCTTC. As protein: CASSQAGDYGYTF.

The chain uses TRBV2 and TRBJ2-2; 9 bases map to TRBD1. Trimming cost V 6 bases and J 4 bases; bases outside gene matches: 9. The CDR3 loop spans 16 amino acids. The germline CDR1 and CDR2 sequences are SNHLY and FYNNEI. DNA of the CDR3: TGTGCCAGCAGGGTCCCGGGACAGGGCGGCACCGGGGAGCTGTTTTTT. This translates into CASRVPGQGGTGELFF.

The V gene is TRBV27, the J gene TRBJ1-2, with D hard to call. V was pared by 0 bases and J by 0 bases, with 5 bases between. The CDR3 consists of 14 residues. Per germline, CDR1 MNHEY and CDR2 SMNVEV (reference sequence). The CDR3 reads CASSLSSANYGYTF. CDR3 sequence (DNA): TGTGCCAGCAGTTTATCCTCCGCTAACTATGGCTACACCTTC.

The chain joins TRBV6-1 to TRBJ1-3; D gene unclear. The ends were cut back, 0 bases at V and 0 bases at J, with 9 bases in the middle. The CDR3 length is 16 residues. Germline CDR1 reads MNHNS; CDR2 reads SASEGT. The CDR3 region is CASSEASGSSGNTIYF. As DNA, the CDR3 is TGTGCCAGCAGTGAAGCGTCTGGGAGCTCTGGAAACACCATATATTTT.

V gene TRBV19 combines with J gene TRBJ2-1, with TRBD1 matching over 9 bases. This CDR3 is built from 15 residues. V lost 4 bases, J lost 4 bases, and 5 bases stayed unmatched. CDR1 is LNHDA and CDR2 is SQIVND in the germline V gene (reference sequence). This CDR3 reads CASSSGQGTYNEQFF. CDR3 sequence (DNA): TGTGCCAGTAGTAGTGGACAGGGGACATACAATGAGCAGTTCTTC.

This clone was counted between two and nine times. For the CDR3, the DNA is TGTGCCAGCAGCCTTGCAGGGGGCTACTCTGGAAACACCATATATTTT. This codes for CASSLAGGYSGNTIYF. The gene calls are TRBV7-3 and TRBJ1-3; 8 nucleotides line up with TRBD1. There are 16 residues in the CDR3. Germline lookup yields CDR1 SGHTA and CDR2 FQGTGA. V gave up 5 bases and J gave up 0 bases; unmatched junction bases: 6.